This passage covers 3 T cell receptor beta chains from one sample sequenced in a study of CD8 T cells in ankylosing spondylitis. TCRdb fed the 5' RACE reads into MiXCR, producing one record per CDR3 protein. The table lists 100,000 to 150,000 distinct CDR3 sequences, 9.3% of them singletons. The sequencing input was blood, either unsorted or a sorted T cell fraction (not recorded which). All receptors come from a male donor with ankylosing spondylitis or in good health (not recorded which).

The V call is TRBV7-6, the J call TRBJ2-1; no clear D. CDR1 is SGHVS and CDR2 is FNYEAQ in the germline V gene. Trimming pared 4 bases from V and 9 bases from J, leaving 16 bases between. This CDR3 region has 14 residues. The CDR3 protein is CASSSHAPRGEQFF. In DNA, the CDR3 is TGTGCCAGCAGCTCCCACGCCCCCCGAGGTGAGCAGTTCTTC.

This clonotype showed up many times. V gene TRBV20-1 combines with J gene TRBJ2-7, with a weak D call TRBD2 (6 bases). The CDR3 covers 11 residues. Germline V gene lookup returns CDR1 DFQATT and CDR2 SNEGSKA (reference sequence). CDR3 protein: CSVGEEYEQYF. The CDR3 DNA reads TGCAGCGTGGGGGAGGAATACGAGCAGTACTTC.

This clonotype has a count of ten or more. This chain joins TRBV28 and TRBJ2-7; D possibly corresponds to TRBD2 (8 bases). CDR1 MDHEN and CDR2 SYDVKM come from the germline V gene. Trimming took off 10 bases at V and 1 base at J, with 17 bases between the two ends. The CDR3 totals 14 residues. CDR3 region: CATGRDRPSYEQYF. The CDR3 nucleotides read TGTGCCACCGGGAGGGACAGACCTTCCTACGAGCAGTACTTC.